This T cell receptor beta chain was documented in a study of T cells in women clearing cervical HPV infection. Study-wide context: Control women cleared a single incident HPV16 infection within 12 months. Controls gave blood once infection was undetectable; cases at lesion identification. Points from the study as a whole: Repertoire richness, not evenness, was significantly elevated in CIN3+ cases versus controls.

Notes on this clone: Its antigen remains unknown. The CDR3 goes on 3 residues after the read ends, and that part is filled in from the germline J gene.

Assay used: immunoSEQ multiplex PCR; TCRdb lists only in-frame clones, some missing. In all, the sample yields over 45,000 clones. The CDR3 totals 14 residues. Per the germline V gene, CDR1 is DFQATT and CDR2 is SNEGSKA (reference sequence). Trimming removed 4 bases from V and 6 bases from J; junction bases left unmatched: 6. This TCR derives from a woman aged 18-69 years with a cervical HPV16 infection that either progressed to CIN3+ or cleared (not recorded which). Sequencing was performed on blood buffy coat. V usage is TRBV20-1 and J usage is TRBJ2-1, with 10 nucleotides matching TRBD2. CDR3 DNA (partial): TGCAGTGCTACGAAGCGGGGGGGCATCAATGAG. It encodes CSATKRGGINE. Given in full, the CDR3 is CSATKRGGINEQFF.